This T cell receptor (beta chain) appears in the sequencing data of a study of cytomegalovirus exposure and HLA in healthy donors. The V segment lost 1 base and the J segment 4 bases; nucleotides outside the gene matches: 9. The germline gives CDR1 SGHTA, CDR2 FQGNSA. The CDR3 is 16 amino acids. The study ran its PCR with 60 Vbeta and 13 Jbeta primers. TCRdb's table, derived via immunoSEQ multiplex PCR, lists solely in-frame clones and lacks some. Of fewer than 75,000 clones in the sample, 60% to 75% are singletons; the top ten hold roughly 12%. V usage is TRBV7-2 and J usage is TRBJ2-7; 8 bases match TRBD2. Sequenced input: PBMCs. This sequence originates from a man aged 70-80 years in good health and CMV-seronegative. The CDR3 nucleotides are TGTGCCAGCAGCTTAGATTTCGGGGGGGCCCGATACGAGCAGTACTTC. The encoded protein is CASSLDFGGARYEQYF.